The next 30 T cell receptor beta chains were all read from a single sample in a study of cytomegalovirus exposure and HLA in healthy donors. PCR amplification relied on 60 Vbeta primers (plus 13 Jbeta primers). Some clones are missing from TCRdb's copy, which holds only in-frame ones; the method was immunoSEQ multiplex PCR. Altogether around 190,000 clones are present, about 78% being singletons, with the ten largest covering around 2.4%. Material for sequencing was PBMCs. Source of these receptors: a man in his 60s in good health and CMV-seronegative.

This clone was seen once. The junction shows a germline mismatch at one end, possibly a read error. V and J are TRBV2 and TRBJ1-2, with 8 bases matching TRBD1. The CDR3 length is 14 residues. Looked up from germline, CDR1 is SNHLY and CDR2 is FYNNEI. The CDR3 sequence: CASSGRTGRDGYPF. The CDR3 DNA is TGTGCCAGCAGCGGCCGGACAGGGAGGGATGGCTACCCCTTC. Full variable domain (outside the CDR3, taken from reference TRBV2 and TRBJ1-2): EPEVTQTPSHQVTQMGQEVILRCVPISNHLYFYWYRQILGQKVEFLVSFYNNEISEKSEIFDDQFSVERPDGSNFTLKIRSTKLEDSAMYFCASSGRTGRDGYPFGSGTRLTVV.

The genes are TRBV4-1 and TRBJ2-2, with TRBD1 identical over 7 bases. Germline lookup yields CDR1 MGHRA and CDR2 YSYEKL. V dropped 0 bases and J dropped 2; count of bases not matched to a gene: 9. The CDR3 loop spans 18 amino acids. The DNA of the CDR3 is TGCGCCAGCAGCCAAGAAAAGCCTGGACAGGTTAACACCGGGGAGCTGTTTTTT. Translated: CASSQEKPGQVNTGELFF.

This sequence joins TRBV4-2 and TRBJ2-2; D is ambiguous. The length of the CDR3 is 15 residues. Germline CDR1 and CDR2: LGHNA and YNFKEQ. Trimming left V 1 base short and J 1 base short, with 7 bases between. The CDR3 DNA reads TGTGCCAGCAGCCAAGTGCTCGGGAACACCGGGGAGCTGTTTTTT. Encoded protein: CASSQVLGNTGELFF.

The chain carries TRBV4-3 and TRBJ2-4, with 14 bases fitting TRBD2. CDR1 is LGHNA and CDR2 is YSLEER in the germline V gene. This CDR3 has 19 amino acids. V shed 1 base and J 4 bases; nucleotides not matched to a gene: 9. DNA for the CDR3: TGCGCCAGCAGCCAAGGGGGACTAGCGGGAGAGGGTCAAAAAAACATTCAGTACTTC. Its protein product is CASSQGGLAGEGQKNIQYF.

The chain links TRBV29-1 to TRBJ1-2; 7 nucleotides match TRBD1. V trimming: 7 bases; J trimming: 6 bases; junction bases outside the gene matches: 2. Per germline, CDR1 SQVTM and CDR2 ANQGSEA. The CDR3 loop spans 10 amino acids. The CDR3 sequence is CSAGTDGYTF. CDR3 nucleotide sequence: TGCAGCGCCGGGACAGATGGCTACACCTTC.

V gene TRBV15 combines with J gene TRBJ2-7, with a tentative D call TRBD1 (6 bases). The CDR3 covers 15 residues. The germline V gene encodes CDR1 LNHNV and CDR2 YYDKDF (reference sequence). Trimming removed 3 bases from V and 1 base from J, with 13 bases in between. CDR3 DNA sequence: TGTGCCACCAGCAGCCTATTTACAGGGTCCTACGAGCAGTACTTC. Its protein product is CATSSLFTGSYEQYF.

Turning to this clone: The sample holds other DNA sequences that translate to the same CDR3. The CDR3 bases are TGCGCCAGCAGCCCCGGACAGGGGGGTGGCTACACCTTC. It codes for CASSPGQGGGYTF. The chain recombines TRBV5-1 with TRBJ1-2, with 10 bases matching TRBD1. CDR1 is SGHRS, CDR2 YFSETQ, per germline. The CDR3 covers 13 residues. J gave up 7 bases and V 4 bases, and 4 bases lay outside the gene matches.

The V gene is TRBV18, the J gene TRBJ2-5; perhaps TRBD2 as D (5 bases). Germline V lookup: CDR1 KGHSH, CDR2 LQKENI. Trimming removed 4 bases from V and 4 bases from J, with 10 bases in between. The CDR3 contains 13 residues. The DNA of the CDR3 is TGTGCCAGCTCACAGGCAGGAGGAGAGACCCAGTACTTC. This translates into CASSQAGGETQYF.

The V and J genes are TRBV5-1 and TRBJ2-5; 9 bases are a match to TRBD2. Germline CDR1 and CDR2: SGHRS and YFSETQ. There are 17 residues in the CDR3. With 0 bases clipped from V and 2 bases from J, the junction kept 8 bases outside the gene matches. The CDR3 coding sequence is TGCGCCAGCAGCTTGGCACGCTCGACTAGCGGTCAAGAGACCCAGTACTTC. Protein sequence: CASSLARSTSGQETQYF.

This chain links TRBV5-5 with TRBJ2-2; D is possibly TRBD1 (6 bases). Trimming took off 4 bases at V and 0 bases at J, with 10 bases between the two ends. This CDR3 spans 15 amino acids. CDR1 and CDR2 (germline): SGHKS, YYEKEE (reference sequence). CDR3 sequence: CASSVGQPNTGELFF. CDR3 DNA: TGTGCCAGCAGCGTCGGACAGCCGAACACCGGGGAGCTGTTTTTT.

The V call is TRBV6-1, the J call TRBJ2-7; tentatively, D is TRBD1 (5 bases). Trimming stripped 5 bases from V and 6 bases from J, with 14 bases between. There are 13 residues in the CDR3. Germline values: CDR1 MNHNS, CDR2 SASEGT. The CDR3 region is CASSRPAGFEQYF. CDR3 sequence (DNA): TGTGCCAGCAGTCGACCTGCAGGGTTCGAGCAGTACTTC.

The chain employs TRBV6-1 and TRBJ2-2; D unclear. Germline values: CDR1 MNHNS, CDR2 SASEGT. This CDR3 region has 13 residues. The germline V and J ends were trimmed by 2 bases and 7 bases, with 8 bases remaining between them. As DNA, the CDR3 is TGTGCCAGCAGTGAACTCTCTGTCGGGGAGCTGTTTTTT. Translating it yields CASSELSVGELFF.

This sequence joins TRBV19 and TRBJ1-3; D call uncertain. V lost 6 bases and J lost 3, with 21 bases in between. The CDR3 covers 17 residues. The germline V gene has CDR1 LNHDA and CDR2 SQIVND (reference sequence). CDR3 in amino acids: CASRSIVSARSGNTIYF. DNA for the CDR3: TGTGCCAGTAGATCGATAGTGTCGGCCCGGAGTGGAAACACCATATATTTT.

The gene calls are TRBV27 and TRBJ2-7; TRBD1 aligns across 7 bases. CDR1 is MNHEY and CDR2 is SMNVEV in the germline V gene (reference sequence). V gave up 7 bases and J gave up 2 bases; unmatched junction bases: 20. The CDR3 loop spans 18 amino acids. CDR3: CASKTFRQTGAAAYEQYF. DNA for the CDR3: TGTGCCAGCAAAACATTCCGACAAACAGGGGCGGCAGCCTACGAGCAGTACTTC.

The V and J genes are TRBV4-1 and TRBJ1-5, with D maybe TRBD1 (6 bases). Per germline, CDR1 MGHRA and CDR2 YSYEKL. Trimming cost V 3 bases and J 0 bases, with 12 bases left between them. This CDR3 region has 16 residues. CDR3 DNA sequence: TGCGCCAGCAGCCACCCAGGGGAATATAGCAATCAGCCCCAGCATTTT. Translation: CASSHPGEYSNQPQHF.

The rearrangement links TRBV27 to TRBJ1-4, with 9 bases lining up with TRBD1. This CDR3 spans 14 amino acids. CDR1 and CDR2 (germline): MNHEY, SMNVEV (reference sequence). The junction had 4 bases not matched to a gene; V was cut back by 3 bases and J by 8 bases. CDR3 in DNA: TGTGCCAGCAGTTTTGGACAGGGGTGGGAAAAACTGTTTTTT. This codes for CASSFGQGWEKLFF.

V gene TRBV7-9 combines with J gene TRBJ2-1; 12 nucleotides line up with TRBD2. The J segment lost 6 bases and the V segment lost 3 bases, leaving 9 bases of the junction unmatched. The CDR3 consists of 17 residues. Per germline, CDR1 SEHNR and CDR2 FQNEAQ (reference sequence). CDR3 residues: CASSLGLAGGPRNEQFF. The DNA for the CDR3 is TGTGCCAGCAGCTTGGGGCTAGCGGGAGGGCCTCGCAATGAGCAGTTCTTC.

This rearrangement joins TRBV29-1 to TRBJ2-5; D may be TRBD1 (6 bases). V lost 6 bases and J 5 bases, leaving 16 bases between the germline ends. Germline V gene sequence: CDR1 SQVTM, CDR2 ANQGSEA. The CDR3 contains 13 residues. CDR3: CSVFDRYEETQYF. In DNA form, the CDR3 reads TGCAGCGTATTCGACAGGTACGAGGAGACCCAGTACTTC.

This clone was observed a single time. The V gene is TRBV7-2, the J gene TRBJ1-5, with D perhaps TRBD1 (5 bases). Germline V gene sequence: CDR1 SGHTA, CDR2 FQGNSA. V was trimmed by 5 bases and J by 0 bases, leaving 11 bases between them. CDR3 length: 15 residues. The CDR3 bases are TGTGCCAGCAGCCTAGACAGTTATAGCAATCAGCCCCAGCATTTT. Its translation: CASSLDSYSNQPQHF. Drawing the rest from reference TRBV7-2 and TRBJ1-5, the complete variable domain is GAGVSQSPSNKVTEKGKDVELRCDPISGHTALYWYRQSLGQGLEFLIYFQGNSAPDKSGLPSDRFSAERTGGSVSTLTIQRTQQEDSAVYLCASSLDSYSNQPQHFGDGTRLSIL.

CDR3 protein: CASSSTGQETFF. The CDR3 nucleotides are TGTGCCAGCAGCTCTACTGGACAGGAGACTTTCTTT. The V call is TRBV7-3, the J call TRBJ1-1, with TRBD1 identical over 7 bases. The germline gives CDR1 SGHTA, CDR2 FQGTGA. With V trimmed by 4 bases and J by 12 bases, 8 bases remained unmatched. The CDR3 contains 12 residues.

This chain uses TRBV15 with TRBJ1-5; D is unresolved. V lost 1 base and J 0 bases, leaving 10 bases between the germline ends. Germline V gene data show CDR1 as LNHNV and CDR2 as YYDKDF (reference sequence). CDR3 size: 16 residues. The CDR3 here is CATSRGGGNSNQPQHF. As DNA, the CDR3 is TGTGCCACCAGCAGAGGGGGAGGGAATAGCAATCAGCCCCAGCATTTT.

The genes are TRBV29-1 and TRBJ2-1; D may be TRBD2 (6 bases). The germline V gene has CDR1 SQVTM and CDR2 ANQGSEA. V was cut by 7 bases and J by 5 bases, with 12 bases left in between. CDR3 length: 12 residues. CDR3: CSGRDFDNEQFF. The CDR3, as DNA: TGCAGCGGCAGGGACTTCGACAATGAGCAGTTCTTC.

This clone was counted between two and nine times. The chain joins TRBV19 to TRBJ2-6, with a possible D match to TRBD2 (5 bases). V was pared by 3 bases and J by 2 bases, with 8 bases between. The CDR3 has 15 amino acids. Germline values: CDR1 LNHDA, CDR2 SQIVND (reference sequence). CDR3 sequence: CASSILRAGANVLTF. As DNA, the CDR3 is TGTGCCAGTAGTATCCTGAGGGCTGGGGCCAACGTCCTGACTTTC.

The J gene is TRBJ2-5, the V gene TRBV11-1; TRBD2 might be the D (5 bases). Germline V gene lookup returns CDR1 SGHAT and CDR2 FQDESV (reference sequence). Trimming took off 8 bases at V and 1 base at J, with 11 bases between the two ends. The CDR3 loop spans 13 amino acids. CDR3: CASSAGLQETQYF. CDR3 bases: TGTGCCAGCTCGGCAGGACTCCAAGAGACCCAGTACTTC.

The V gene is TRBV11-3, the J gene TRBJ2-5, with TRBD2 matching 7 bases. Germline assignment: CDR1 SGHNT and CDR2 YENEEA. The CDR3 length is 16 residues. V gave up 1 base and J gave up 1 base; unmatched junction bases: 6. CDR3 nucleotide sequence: TGTGCCAGCAGCTTAGCAGGCGGGAGCCGCCAAGAGACCCAGTACTTC. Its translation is CASSLAGGSRQETQYF.

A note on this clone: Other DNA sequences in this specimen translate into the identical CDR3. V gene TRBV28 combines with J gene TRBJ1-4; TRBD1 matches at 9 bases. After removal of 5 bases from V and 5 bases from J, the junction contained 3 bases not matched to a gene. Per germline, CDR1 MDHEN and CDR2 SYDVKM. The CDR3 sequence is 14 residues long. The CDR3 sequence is CASSQTGGNEKLFF. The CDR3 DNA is TGTGCCAGCAGTCAGACAGGGGGAAATGAAAAACTGTTTTTT.

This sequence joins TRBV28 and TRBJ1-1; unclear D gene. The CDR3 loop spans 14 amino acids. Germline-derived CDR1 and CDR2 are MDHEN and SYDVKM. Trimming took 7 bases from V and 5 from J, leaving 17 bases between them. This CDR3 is CASKPGGGGTEAFF. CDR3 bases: TGTGCCAGCAAGCCGGGAGGCGGAGGGACTGAAGCTTTCTTT.

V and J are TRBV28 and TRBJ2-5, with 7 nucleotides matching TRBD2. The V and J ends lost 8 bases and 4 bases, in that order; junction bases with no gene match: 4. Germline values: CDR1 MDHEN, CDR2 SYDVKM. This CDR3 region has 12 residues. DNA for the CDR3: TGTGCCAGCGGGGGGGTAGGAGAGACCCAGTACTTC. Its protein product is CASGGVGETQYF.

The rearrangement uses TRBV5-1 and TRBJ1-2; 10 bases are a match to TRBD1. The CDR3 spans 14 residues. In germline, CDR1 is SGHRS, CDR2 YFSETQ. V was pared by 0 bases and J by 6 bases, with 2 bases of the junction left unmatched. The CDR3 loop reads CASSLGQGADGYTF. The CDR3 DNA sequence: TGCGCCAGCAGCTTGGGACAGGGGGCTGATGGCTACACCTTC.

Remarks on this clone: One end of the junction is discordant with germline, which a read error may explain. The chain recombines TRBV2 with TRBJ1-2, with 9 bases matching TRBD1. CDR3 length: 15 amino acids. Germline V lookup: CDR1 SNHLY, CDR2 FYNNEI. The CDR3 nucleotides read TGTGCCAGCAGTGAAGTGGGGGGACAGGGCGGGTCCGGCCCTTTC. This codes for CASSEVGGQGGSGPF. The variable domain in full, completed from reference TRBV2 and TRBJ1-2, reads EPEVTQTPSHQVTQMGQEVILRCVPISNHLYFYWYRQILGQKVEFLVSFYNNEISEKSEIFDDQFSVERPDGSNFTLKIRSTKLEDSAMYFCASSEVGGQGGSGPFGSGTRLTVV.